Below are 28 T cell receptor beta chains sequenced from a single sample in a study of blood T cell repertoires in COVID-19. Clones were sequenced by immunoSEQ multiplex PCR, and TCRdb holds only the in-frame ones, with some missing. The data show approximately 280,000 clones, 89% seen once. Sequenced: peripheral blood. Receptors were obtained from a woman aged 60-75 years with acute or convalescent COVID-19.

V is TRBV5-6 and J is TRBJ1-6; 7 bases agree with TRBD1. This CDR3 is 15 amino acids long. CDR1 is SGHDT and CDR2 is YYEEEE in the germline V gene. After removal of 2 bases from V and 7 bases from J, the junction contained 6 bases not matched to a gene. CDR3 bases: TGTGCCAGCAGCTTTCGACAGGGTCGGAATTCACCCCTCCACTTT. Amino acids: CASSFRQGRNSPLHF.

The chain employs TRBV19 and TRBJ2-7, with TRBD1 matching over 7 bases. Trimming at V came to 2 bases and at J to 3 bases, leaving 4 bases not matched to a gene. CDR1 LNHDA and CDR2 SQIVND come from the germline V gene (reference sequence). The CDR3 runs 14 residues. The CDR3 DNA reads as TGTGCCAGTAGTATATCCCCAGGGGGCTACGAGCAGTACTTC. It yields the protein CASSISPGGYEQYF.

The gene calls are TRBV5-1 and TRBJ1-4; D may be TRBD1 (5 bases). The CDR3 spans 16 residues. The V end lost 0 bases, the J end lost 7 bases, and 16 bases lay between the germline ends. CDR1 SGHRS and CDR2 YFSETQ come from the germline V gene. The CDR3 here is CASSLASAGYSEKLFF. The DNA of the CDR3 is TGCGCCAGCAGCTTGGCCTCGGCAGGGTATAGTGAAAAACTGTTTTTT.

In the case of this clone: This same CDR3 is encoded by further DNA sequences in the sample. The V and J genes are TRBV12-3 or TRBV12-4 and TRBJ2-7; D might be TRBD1 (6 bases). V dropped 5 bases and J dropped 3 bases, with 8 bases sitting between them. The length of the CDR3 is 12 residues. The CDR3 nucleotides read TGTGCCAGCAGTCAACAGGGCTACGAGCAGTACTTC. This sequence encodes CASSQQGYEQYF.

The chain joins TRBV7-9 to TRBJ2-1; D may be TRBD1 (5 bases). With 1 base removed from V and 11 bases from J, the gap between germline ends came to 6 bases. The CDR3 runs to 11 residues. Germline V gene lookup returns CDR1 SEHNR and CDR2 FQNEAQ (reference sequence). DNA of the CDR3: TGTGCCAGCAGCTTAGGGGGCCAGCAGTTCTTC. Translating gives CASSLGGQQFF.

The V call is TRBV4-3, the J call TRBJ2-7, with a weak D call TRBD2 (7 bases). CDR1 is LGHNA, CDR2 YSLEER, per germline. The V gene lost 6 bases and the J gene lost 4 bases, with 22 bases spanning the gap. The CDR3 length is 16 residues. The DNA for the CDR3 is TGCGCCAGCAGGAGAGAAAAAGGGGGGGGATTATACGAGCAGTACTTC. Translation: CASRREKGGGLYEQYF.

Comment on this clone: Within the sample, other DNA sequences also encode this same CDR3. This chain links TRBV19 with TRBJ1-1; D might be TRBD1 (5 bases). The CDR3 sequence is 12 residues long. V lost 3 bases, J lost 4 bases, and 6 bases lay in between. Germline assignment: CDR1 LNHDA and CDR2 SQIVND (reference sequence). CDR3: CASSIRGTEAFF. DNA of the CDR3: TGTGCCAGTAGTATTAGGGGCACTGAAGCTTTCTTT.

Written as DNA, the CDR3 is TGTGCCAGCAGCTTGGGGGGACAGGGGCCCCCCTACGAGCAGTACTTC. It yields the protein CASSLGGQGPPYEQYF. The gene calls are TRBV5-6 and TRBJ2-7; 10 bases are shared with TRBD1. CDR1 and CDR2 from the germline V gene are SGHDT and YYEEEE. V was pared by 0 bases and J by 2 bases, with 5 bases of the junction left unmatched. The CDR3 is made up of 16 amino acids.

The chain couples TRBV5-1 to TRBJ1-3, with TRBD1 as a possible D gene (6 bases). CDR1 is SGHRS, CDR2 YFSETQ, per germline. CDR3 length: 15 residues. V was trimmed by 4 bases and J by 0 bases, leaving 11 bases between them. In DNA form, the CDR3 reads TGCGCCAGCAGCGAGGACAGCTACTCTGGAAACACCATATATTTT. Amino acid sequence: CASSEDSYSGNTIYF.

Remarks on this clone: This CDR3 is also generated by other DNA sequences in the sample. J is TRBJ1-5 and V is TRBV28; D is uncertain. Trimming pared 4 bases from V and 0 bases from J, leaving 4 bases between. CDR3 length: 13 amino acids. CDR1 is MDHEN, CDR2 SYDVKM, per germline. CDR3 nucleotide sequence: TGTGCCAGCAGTTCCAGTAGCAATCAGCCCCAGCATTTT. Translation gives CASSSSSNQPQHF.

V is TRBV19 and J is TRBJ1-5, with 8 bases aligning to TRBD1. The CDR3 is 14 amino acids. CDR1 and CDR2 from the germline V gene are LNHDA and SQIVND (reference sequence). The trim removed 1 base at V and 5 bases at J, leaving 1 base unmatched. This chain's CDR3 is CASSIVTGDQPQHF. In DNA form, the CDR3 reads TGTGCCAGTAGTATAGTGACAGGGGATCAGCCCCAGCATTTT.

This clone has only one observation. The chain recombines TRBV2 with TRBJ1-2; no firm D call. The V and J ends lost 8 bases and 2 bases respectively, with 12 bases between them. The CDR3 sequence is 13 residues long. Germline-derived CDR1 and CDR2 are SNHLY and FYNNEI. This CDR3 is CASSDTLNYGYTF. The CDR3 DNA follows: TGTGCCAGCTCCGACACACTGAACTATGGCTACACCTTC.

The chain joins TRBV11-2 to TRBJ2-7, with D possibly being TRBD1 (6 bases). Germline V gene data show CDR1 as SGHAT and CDR2 as FQNNGV. Trimming cost V 1 base and J 4 bases, with 17 bases left between them. The CDR3 spans 16 residues. The CDR3 bases are TGTGCCAGCAGCTTAGGTCCCCGACAGGCCCTATACGAGCAGTACTTC. It specifies CASSLGPRQALYEQYF.

This chain uses TRBV4-1 with TRBJ2-1, with TRBD2 identical over 10 bases. The germline gives CDR1 MGHRA, CDR2 YSYEKL. J gave up 4 bases and V 0 bases, and 6 bases lay outside the gene matches. The CDR3 is made up of 17 amino acids. CDR3 DNA sequence: TGCGCCAGCAGCCAAGAGGGAGCGGGGGGGCTTTACAATGAGCAGTTCTTC. The encoded protein is CASSQEGAGGLYNEQFF.

DNA of the CDR3: TGTGCCAGCAGGCAGGGGCTAGAGGGGGAGCAGTACTTC. Translated, it gives CASRQGLEGEQYF. The J gene is TRBJ2-7, the V gene TRBV7-8; D perhaps matches TRBD1 (6 bases). The CDR3 is 13 residues long. Germline CDR1 reads SGHVS; CDR2 reads FQNEAQ. With 6 bases removed from V and 7 bases from J, the gap between germline ends came to 16 bases.

V gene TRBV29-1 combines with J gene TRBJ2-7; D is perhaps TRBD2 (5 bases). The CDR3 loop spans 10 amino acids. Trimming removed 5 bases from V and 6 bases from J, with 8 bases in between. The germline V gene encodes CDR1 SQVTM and CDR2 ANQGSEA. CDR3 nucleotides: TGCAGCGTTCTAGAGGGCGAGCAGTACTTC. This translates into CSVLEGEQYF.

For this clone: The junction does not match germline at one end; this may be a read error. The chain recombines TRBV11-2 with TRBJ2-5, with TRBD1 matching over 7 bases. The CDR3 has 10 residues. Germline lookup yields CDR1 SGHAT and CDR2 FQNNGV. CDR3 amino acids: CASSSHTGDF. CDR3 DNA: TGTGCCAGCAGCTCGCACACAGGGGACTTC.

The CDR3: CASSLNLAGVTEQFF. The CDR3 DNA follows: TGTGCCAGCAGCTTAAACCTAGCGGGAGTAACAGAGCAGTTCTTC. The chain recombines TRBV7-2 with TRBJ2-1, with 10 bases matching TRBD2. The germline CDR1 and CDR2 sequences are SGHTA and FQGNSA. This CDR3 has 15 amino acids. Germline trimming cut 2 bases from V and 10 bases from J; bases unmatched to any gene: 8.

This clone was detected only a few times. The rearrangement joins TRBV5-4 to TRBJ2-2, with D perhaps matching TRBD2 (6 bases). V was pared by 0 bases and J by 6 bases, with 9 bases between. This CDR3 spans 14 amino acids. Germline loops: CDR1 SGHNT, CDR2 YYREEE (reference sequence). The CDR3 DNA reads as TGTGCCAGCAGCTTGGGAGGAGGGTCCGGGGAGCTGTTTTTT. Translation gives CASSLGGGSGELFF.

The chain's CDR3 is CASSQPGLVRYEQYF. CDR3 DNA sequence: TGTGCCAGCAGCCAACCGGGACTAGTCAGGTACGAGCAGTACTTC. The gene calls are TRBV4-2 and TRBJ2-7; 8 bases line up with TRBD2. Germline-derived CDR1 and CDR2 are LGHNA and YNFKEQ. Trimming removed 2 bases from V and 4 bases from J; junction bases left unmatched: 7. The CDR3 extends over 15 amino acids.

The chain is built from TRBV9 and TRBJ2-3, with D maybe TRBD2 (6 bases). Germline values: CDR1 SGDLS, CDR2 YYNGEE. With 3 bases removed from V and 0 bases from J, the gap between germline ends came to 11 bases. This CDR3 region has 15 residues. The CDR3 DNA follows: TGTGCCAGCAGCGCGGTGGGGGGTAGCACAGATACGCAGTATTTT. It translates to CASSAVGGSTDTQYF.

This clone came up a few times. This chain links TRBV3-1 (or the pseudogene TRBV3-2) with TRBJ2-7; D ambiguous. V gave up 2 bases and J gave up 2 bases, with 7 bases separating them. The CDR3 is 13 residues long. Per germline, CDR1 LGHDT and CDR2 YNNKEL (reference sequence). The CDR3 nucleotides read TGTGCCAGCAGCCAAACAGTGACCTACGAGCAGTACTTC. Protein product: CASSQTVTYEQYF.

This chain joins TRBV6-5 and TRBJ1-5; TRBD1 is a possible D gene (6 bases). The ends were cut back, 6 bases at V and 7 bases at J, with 13 bases in the middle. The germline V gene encodes CDR1 MNHEY and CDR2 SVGAGI. The CDR3 is 13 amino acids. The CDR3 here is CASRAGGDQPQHF. CDR3 DNA sequence: TGTGCCAGCAGGGCGGGGGGCGACCAGCCCCAGCATTTT.

The chain combines TRBV19 with TRBJ1-2; D is ambiguous. Trimming stripped 1 base from V and 5 bases from J, with 5 bases between. This CDR3 comprises 12 residues. The germline CDR1 and CDR2 sequences are LNHDA and SQIVND (reference sequence). CDR3: CASSIGQYGYTF. The CDR3 nucleotides read TGTGCCAGTAGTATAGGCCAGTATGGCTACACCTTC.

The table lists this clone with a count of one. The chain employs TRBV9 and TRBJ2-7; 14 nucleotides agree with TRBD2. V gave up 0 bases and J gave up 7 bases; unmatched junction bases: 6. Germline lookup yields CDR1 SGDLS and CDR2 YYNGEE. CDR3 length: 16 residues. As DNA, the CDR3 is TGTGCCAGCAGCGTAGAAGGACTAGCGGGAGGTCGGGAGCAGTACTTC. It is translated as CASSVEGLAGGREQYF.

Concerning this clone itself: The same CDR3 can be traced to other DNA sequences in this sample. The J gene is TRBJ2-7, the V gene TRBV19, with TRBD1 identical over 9 bases. The CDR3 covers 14 residues. J lost 3 bases, V lost 3 bases, and 3 bases had no gene match. Germline CDR1 and CDR2: LNHDA and SQIVND (reference sequence). The CDR3 here is CASSIRTGDYEQYF. For the CDR3, the DNA is TGTGCCAGTAGTATCCGGACAGGGGACTACGAGCAGTACTTC.

V usage is TRBV7-9 and J usage is TRBJ1-1; 8 bases agree with TRBD1. CDR1 and CDR2 from the germline V gene are SEHNR and FQNEAQ (reference sequence). CDR3 length equals 15 residues. V was clipped by 3 bases and J by 0 bases; unmatched bases: 3. This CDR3 reads CASSFTDRVNTEAFF. CDR3 nucleotides: TGTGCCAGCAGCTTCACGGACAGGGTGAACACTGAAGCTTTCTTT.

For this clone: Other DNA sequences in this specimen translate into the identical CDR3. V and J are TRBV5-1 and TRBJ2-7, with D possibly being TRBD1 (5 bases). The V end was cut by 0 bases, the J end by 3 bases, with 7 bases between. Looked up from germline, CDR1 is SGHRS and CDR2 is YFSETQ. The CDR3 covers 13 residues. CDR3 DNA sequence: TGCGCCAGCAGCTTGGGCAGGGACTACGAGCAGTACTTC. This translates into CASSLGRDYEQYF.